The subject of this entry is one T cell receptor beta chain. What it binds is unknown. Trimming removed 2 bases from V and 7 bases from J, with 23 bases in between. The V gene's germline CDR1 is LNHDA and CDR2 SQIVND (reference sequence). The CDR3 loop spans 18 amino acids. The entry originates in a study of T cell clones after liver transplantation. As for the study in general: A pre-transplant mixed lymphocyte reaction with TCRbeta sequencing defined graft-donor-reactive clones followed in post-transplant blood.

Profiling relied on immunoSEQ multiplex PCR, and the TCRdb table lists in-frame clones only, not all of them. The data hold about 7,400 clones, with 80% observed a single time. Study-level results: Graft donor-reactive T cells may have migrated into the graft rather than being deleted. Donor-reactive sequences fell more than third party-reactive ones, suggesting partial deletion.

This material consisted of CD8+ T cells from blood, taken before liver transplant. The receptor was isolated from a human donor who received a liver transplant. The V gene is TRBV19, the J gene TRBJ1-4, with D perhaps matching TRBD1 (6 bases). CDR3 nucleotide sequence: TGTGCCAGTAGTATACCAGGGGCCCATCTACGCGGGGGTGAAAAACTGTTTTTT. Encoded protein: CASSIPGAHLRGGEKLFF.